Given below is one T cell receptor (beta chain) in context. Its antigen is undetermined. There are 14 residues in the CDR3. Germline V lookup: CDR1 SGHRS, CDR2 YFSETQ. TCRdb re-called the 5' RACE reads and catalogs CDR3 proteins one per entry, DNA excluded. With about 380,000 distinct CDR3 sequences in the sample, the ten largest clones hold around 2.6%. The data belong to a study of monozygotic twins with inflammatory bowel disease. General study findings and limits: Ultimately, a single strong signal or clonotype associated with IBD was not supported.

What was sequenced was blood. The chain combines TRBV5-1 with TRBJ1-1; TCRdb reports TRBD1, a call that lacks DNA to check it against. The receptor comes from a human donor with ulcerative colitis or Crohn's disease, or a healthy co-twin of an affected twin (not recorded which). CDR3 region: CASSWRTGVTEAFF.